This T cell receptor beta chain stems from a study of T cells in Graves' hyperthyroidism and ophthalmopathy. Template material for amplifying TCR beta CDR3 regions consisted of RNA transcripts. HTBI primers were used for first-round RT-PCR of the TCR CDR3. TCRdb recomputed calls from the multiplex PCR reads with MiXCR, one row per CDR3 protein. Counted here are 650,000 to 850,000 distinct CDR3 sequences, roughly 20% occurring once; the ten biggest clones make up around 15%. This CDR3 is built from 11 residues. Germline-derived CDR1 and CDR2 are SGHKS and YYEKEE (reference sequence). Trimming pared 0 bases from V and 7 bases from J, leaving 4 bases between.

This chain uses TRBV5-5 with TRBJ1-2; D remains ambiguous. Sequencing was done on a sample of blood. The sequence derives from a woman between 45 and 65 years old with Graves' hyperthyroidism that later progressed to Graves' ophthalmopathy. CDR3 sequence (DNA): TGTGCCAGCAGCTTGGATTTTGGCTACACCTTC. The encoded protein is CASSLDFGYTF.